These T cell receptor beta chains were read from a single sample in a study of T cell responses to AZD1222 COVID-19 vaccine. Profiled with immunoSEQ multiplex PCR; TCRdb holds only in-frame clones, not every one. The sample records tens of thousands of clones, under 95% being singletons. Here the sequenced sample was peripheral blood, taken on day 0 of AZD1222 vaccination. These receptors all stem from an adult in good health. The CDR3 runs from the conserved cysteine through the conserved F or W. The D gene is left open where the match is weak. Clone size is stated in some rows and not others, as once, few, many or a class when expanded.

j_gene: TRBJ1-5
v_gene: TRBV2
d_gene: -
abundance: -
CDR3aa: CASRDSNYQPQHF
CDR3nt: TGTGCCAGCAGGGATAGTAATTATCAGCCCCAGCATTTT

j_gene: TRBJ1-6
v_gene: TRBV13
d_gene: -
abundance: -
CDR3aa: CASSLGQGNSPLHF
CDR3nt: TGTGCCAGCAGCTTAGGACAGGGTAATTCACCCCTCCACTTT

j_gene: TRBJ2-5
v_gene: TRBV19
d_gene: -
abundance: -
CDR3aa: CASRQGLETQYF
CDR3nt: TGTGCCAGTAGGCAGGGACTGGAGACCCAGTACTTC

j_gene: TRBJ1-4
v_gene: TRBV7-9
d_gene: -
abundance: -
CDR3aa: CASSPAGSLGTNEKLFF
CDR3nt: TGTGCCAGCAGCCCGGCGGGCTCCTTGGGAACTAATGAAAAACTGTTTTTT

j_gene: TRBJ2-1
v_gene: TRBV6-2/TRBV6-3
d_gene: TRBD2
abundance: -
CDR3aa: CASSPPSAGRRGDEQFF
CDR3nt: TGTGCCAGCAGCCCTCCCTCTGCCGGGCGTCGGGGGGATGAGCAGTTCTTC

j_gene: TRBJ2-1
v_gene: TRBV11-3
d_gene: TRBD2
abundance: few
CDR3aa: CASSLTSGVIEQFF
CDR3nt: TGTGCCAGCAGCTTGACTAGCGGGGTTATTGAGCAGTTCTTC

j_gene: TRBJ1-6
v_gene: TRBV18
d_gene: -
abundance: -
CDR3aa: CASSPRAGRDSPLHF
CDR3nt: TGTGCCAGCTCACCAAGGGCTGGGAGGGATTCACCCCTCCACTTT

j_gene: TRBJ2-3
v_gene: TRBV5-4
d_gene: -
abundance: -
CDR3aa: CASSLGVSTDTQYF
CDR3nt: TGTGCCAGCAGCTTGGGGGTTAGCACAGATACGCAGTATTTT

j_gene: TRBJ2-1
v_gene: TRBV7-7
d_gene: TRBD1
abundance: -
CDR3aa: CASSSDREREQFF
CDR3nt: TGTGCTAGCAGCTCGGACAGGGAGCGAGAGCAGTTCTTC

j_gene: TRBJ2-2
v_gene: TRBV5-1
d_gene: TRBD2
abundance: -
CDR3aa: CTREASGSHWGTGELFF
CDR3nt: TGCACCCGTGAGGCTAGCGGGTCCCACTGGGGCACCGGGGAGCTGTTTTTT

j_gene: TRBJ2-5
v_gene: TRBV2
d_gene: -
abundance: -
CDR3aa: CASSAQETQYF
CDR3nt: TGTGCCAGCAGTGCCCAAGAGACCCAGTACTTC

j_gene: TRBJ2-2
v_gene: TRBV6-5
d_gene: -
abundance: -
CDR3aa: CASSYSIDGTKLFF
CDR3nt: TGTGCCAGCAGTTACTCGATCGATGGGACGAAGCTGTTTTTT

j_gene: TRBJ1-5
v_gene: TRBV6-2/TRBV6-3
d_gene: -
abundance: -
CDR3aa: CASSFWGGPNQPQHF
CDR3nt: TGTGCCAGCAGTTTCTGGGGGGGCCCAAATCAGCCCCAGCATTTT

j_gene: TRBJ1-3
v_gene: TRBV5-1
d_gene: TRBD1
abundance: -
CDR3aa: CASSSTGAGNTIYF
CDR3nt: TGCGCCAGCAGCTCGACAGGGGCTGGAAACACCATATATTTT

j_gene: TRBJ1-4
v_gene: TRBV28
d_gene: -
abundance: -
CDR3aa: CASSPGMGGPEKLFF
CDR3nt: TGTGCCAGCAGTCCTGGGATGGGGGGACCTGAAAAACTGTTTTTT

j_gene: TRBJ1-1
v_gene: TRBV7-9
d_gene: TRBD1
abundance: -
CDR3aa: CASSPTGGGTEAFF
CDR3nt: TGTGCCAGCAGCCCTACAGGGGGCGGGACTGAAGCTTTCTTT

j_gene: TRBJ1-2
v_gene: TRBV5-4
d_gene: -
abundance: -
CDR3aa: CASSLVGINYGYTF
CDR3nt: TGTGCCAGCAGCTTAGTTGGGATTAACTATGGCTACACCTTC

j_gene: TRBJ1-6
v_gene: TRBV9
d_gene: TRBD1
abundance: -
CDR3aa: CASSPNAGTGNSPLHF
CDR3nt: TGTGCCAGCAGCCCCAACGCCGGGACAGGGAATTCACCCCTCCACTTT

j_gene: TRBJ1-6
v_gene: TRBV30
d_gene: -
abundance: -
CDR3aa: CAWSVLLGTNSPLHF
CDR3nt: TGTGCCTGGAGTGTACTTTTAGGGACAAATTCACCCCTCCACTTT

j_gene: TRBJ1-1
v_gene: TRBV7-9
d_gene: TRBD1
abundance: -
CDR3aa: CASSSRGGTEAFF
CDR3nt: TGTGCCAGCAGCTCCAGGGGGGGCACTGAAGCTTTCTTT

j_gene: TRBJ1-2
v_gene: TRBV20-1
d_gene: TRBD1
abundance: -
CDR3aa: CSARDRGGYTF
CDR3nt: TGCAGTGCTAGAGACAGGGGGGGCTACACCTTC

j_gene: TRBJ1-1
v_gene: TRBV4-3
d_gene: TRBD1
abundance: -
CDR3aa: CASSQTTGVHTEAFF
CDR3nt: TGCGCCAGCAGCCAAACGACAGGGGTCCACACTGAAGCTTTCTTT

j_gene: TRBJ2-7
v_gene: TRBV9
d_gene: TRBD2
abundance: -
CDR3aa: CASSVAASGGYEQYF
CDR3nt: TGTGCCAGCAGCGTAGCTGCTAGCGGGGGTTACGAGCAGTACTTC

j_gene: TRBJ1-2
v_gene: TRBV2
d_gene: -
abundance: -
CDR3aa: CASRRWGRYGYTF
CDR3nt: TGTGCCAGCAGGAGGTGGGGGAGGTATGGCTACACCTTC

j_gene: TRBJ2-1
v_gene: TRBV6-5
d_gene: TRBD2
abundance: -
CDR3aa: CASRPRAGGNNEQFF
CDR3nt: TGTGCCAGCAGGCCTCGAGCGGGGGGTAACAATGAGCAGTTCTTC

j_gene: TRBJ1-2
v_gene: TRBV19
d_gene: TRBD1
abundance: -
CDR3aa: CASSPGTGGAGYTF
CDR3nt: TGTGCCAGTAGTCCAGGGACAGGGGGCGCTGGCTACACCTTC

j_gene: TRBJ2-6
v_gene: TRBV4-3
d_gene: -
abundance: once
CDR3aa: CASSQGAGTGANVLTF
CDR3nt: TGCGCCAGCAGCCAAGGGGCCGGGACTGGGGCCAACGTCCTGACTTTC

j_gene: TRBJ1-3
v_gene: TRBV4-1
d_gene: -
abundance: -
CDR3aa: CASSQTDLSGNTIYF
CDR3nt: TGCGCCAGCAGCCAAACTGACCTCTCTGGAAACACCATATATTTT

j_gene: TRBJ1-5
v_gene: TRBV12-3/TRBV12-4
d_gene: -
abundance: -
CDR3aa: CASTWGGNQPQHF
CDR3nt: TGTGCCAGCACCTGGGGGGGTAATCAGCCCCAGCATTTT

j_gene: TRBJ2-1
v_gene: TRBV29-1
d_gene: -
abundance: -
CDR3aa: CSGRQVSNEQFF
CDR3nt: TGCAGCGGCCGACAGGTTTCCAATGAGCAGTTCTTC

j_gene: TRBJ2-5
v_gene: TRBV5-1
d_gene: TRBD2
abundance: -
CDR3aa: CASSSRTSGGETQYF
CDR3nt: TGCGCCAGCAGCTCAAGGACTAGCGGGGGAGAGACCCAGTACTTC

j_gene: TRBJ2-1
v_gene: TRBV4-2
d_gene: TRBD2
abundance: -
CDR3aa: CASSDGTSGTSSYNEQFF
CDR3nt: TGTGCCAGCAGCGATGGGACTAGCGGGACCAGCTCCTACAATGAGCAGTTCTTC

j_gene: TRBJ1-2
v_gene: TRBV6-5
d_gene: -
abundance: -
CDR3aa: CASSYSPGQNYGYTF
CDR3nt: TGTGCCAGCAGTTACTCGCCCGGACAGAATTATGGCTACACCTTC

j_gene: TRBJ1-2
v_gene: TRBV5-1
d_gene: TRBD1
abundance: -
CDR3aa: CASSATGTGDFYGYTF
CDR3nt: TGCGCCAGCAGCGCAACCGGGACAGGGGATTTCTATGGCTACACCTTC

j_gene: TRBJ2-2
v_gene: TRBV7-2
d_gene: TRBD2
abundance: -
CDR3aa: CASSPQAGGPDTGELFF
CDR3nt: TGTGCCAGCAGCCCGCAGGCGGGGGGGCCGGACACCGGGGAGCTGTTTTTT

j_gene: TRBJ1-2
v_gene: TRBV28
d_gene: -
abundance: -
CDR3aa: CASMGNYGYTF
CDR3nt: TGTGCCAGCATGGGGAATTATGGCTACACCTTC

j_gene: TRBJ1-1
v_gene: TRBV27
d_gene: -
abundance: -
CDR3aa: CASSWTGTLETEAFF
CDR3nt: TGTGCCAGCAGTTGGACCGGGACACTGGAGACTGAAGCTTTCTTT

j_gene: TRBJ2-7
v_gene: TRBV27
d_gene: -
abundance: -
CDR3aa: CASRPQGGGYEQYF
CDR3nt: TGTGCCAGCCGCCCTCAGGGGGGCGGCTACGAGCAGTACTTC

j_gene: TRBJ1-4
v_gene: TRBV5-4
d_gene: -
abundance: -
CDR3aa: CASSSDSRNEKLFF
CDR3nt: TGTGCCAGCAGTTCGGACAGCCGGAATGAAAAACTGTTTTTT

j_gene: TRBJ2-2
v_gene: TRBV18
d_gene: -
abundance: -
CDR3aa: CASSPRYGRSTGELFF
CDR3nt: TGTGCCAGCTCACCACGCTACGGGCGGAGCACCGGGGAGCTGTTTTTT

j_gene: TRBJ1-2
v_gene: TRBV9
d_gene: -
abundance: once
CDR3aa: CASSVVSNYGYTF
CDR3nt: TGTGCCAGCAGCGTAGTGTCTAACTATGGCTACACCTTC